Detailed here is one T cell receptor beta chain. What it binds is not known. Assay: immunoSEQ multiplex PCR; the TCRdb copy retains only in-frame clones and omits some. The data hold fewer than 400,000 clones, with roughly 88% observed a single time. This sample is drawn from a study of cytomegalovirus exposure and HLA in healthy donors. Study conclusions and caveats: In the roughly 130 validation repertoires, a later analysis found that first-cohort TCR clusters tended to co-occur.

Trimming removed 7 bases from V and 0 bases from J; junction bases left unmatched: 6. The CDR3 is 15 amino acids. The germline gives CDR1 MNHNY, CDR2 SVGAGI (reference sequence). What was sequenced was PBMCs. V gene TRBV6-6 combines with J gene TRBJ1-3, with 7 positions matching TRBD1. The source of this sequence is a young man in good health and CMV-seronegative. CDR3 bases: TGTGCCAGCACTAGGGGACAGCCCTCTGGAAACACCATATATTTT. Protein: CASTRGQPSGNTIYF.